This entry lists 27 T cell receptor beta chains sequenced from one sample in a study of cytomegalovirus exposure and HLA in healthy donors. The PCR had 60 Vbeta and 13 Jbeta primers. TCRdb's copy holds only in-frame clones and misses some; the assay was immunoSEQ multiplex PCR. Altogether tens of thousands of clones are present, approximately 80% being singletons, with the ten largest covering 7.5% to 10%. The specimen sequenced was PBMCs. The receptors originated from a woman in her thirties or forties in good health and CMV-seropositive.

This clone was seen once. The chain joins TRBV15 to TRBJ1-2, with D possibly being TRBD1 (6 bases). The CDR3 has 16 residues. Germline CDR1 LNHNV, CDR2 YYDKDF (reference sequence). V gave up 2 bases and J gave up 4 bases, with 17 bases separating them. The CDR3 protein is CATSRKEGGVSYGYTF. The DNA for the CDR3 is TGTGCCACCAGCAGAAAGGAAGGGGGGGTGTCCTATGGCTACACCTTC.

The chain is built from TRBV5-6 and TRBJ1-1, with 7 nucleotides matching TRBD1. Trimming took 0 bases from V and 0 from J; bases not matched to a gene: 5. The length of the CDR3 is 16 residues. Germline CDR1 is SGHDT and CDR2 is YYEEEE. CDR3 in DNA: TGTGCCAGCAGCTTGGGGGCAGGGGGTATGAACACTGAAGCTTTCTTT. It specifies CASSLGAGGMNTEAFF.

The chain carries TRBV5-6 and TRBJ2-7; 11 nucleotides line up with TRBD1. V lost 0 bases and J lost 2; bases outside the gene matches: 1. Looked up from germline, CDR1 is SGHDT and CDR2 is YYEEEE. There are 15 residues in the CDR3. CDR3 sequence (DNA): TGTGCCAGCAGCTTGGGGACAGGGGGCCCCTACGAGCAGTACTTC. Its protein is CASSLGTGGPYEQYF.

This clone has just a few counts. The rearrangement joins TRBV5-8 to TRBJ1-1; D gene uncertain. This CDR3 contains 11 residues. The germline V gene encodes CDR1 SGHTS and CDR2 YDEGEE. Trimming removed 5 bases from V and 2 bases from J, with 4 bases in between. CDR3 in DNA: TGTGCCAGCAGGGCCAACACTGAAGCTTTCTTT. Its protein is CASRANTEAFF.

This chain links TRBV29-1 with TRBJ2-2, with 8 bases matching TRBD2. V gave up 7 bases and J gave up 1 base; unmatched junction bases: 11. The V gene's germline CDR1 is SQVTM and CDR2 ANQGSEA. The length of the CDR3 is 16 residues. The CDR3, as DNA: TGCAGCGCCCGTGGTCGAGCGGGGGTGAACACCGGGGAGCTGTTTTTT. It is translated as CSARGRAGVNTGELFF.

This clone was seen a handful of times. The V and J genes are TRBV9 and TRBJ2-5; D ambiguous. CDR1 is SGDLS, CDR2 YYNGEE, per germline. V was pared by 3 bases and J by 4 bases, with 7 bases between. The CDR3 spans 12 residues. The CDR3 DNA reads as TGTGCCAGCAGCGCGGGTCGAGAGACCCAGTACTTC. Amino acid sequence: CASSAGRETQYF.

This clone appeared many times. The chain links TRBV7-9 to TRBJ2-2; 7 bases match TRBD2. This CDR3 comprises 16 residues. Germline-derived CDR1 and CDR2 are SEHNR and FQNEAQ (reference sequence). Losses at the gene ends were 5 bases for V and 2 bases for J; bases not matched to a gene: 8. This CDR3 reads CASSRTGTTNTGELFF. CDR3 DNA: TGTGCCAGCAGCAGAACCGGGACTACTAACACCGGGGAGCTGTTTTTT.

The chain is built from TRBV9 and TRBJ2-1; 11 positions agree with TRBD2. Germline V gene sequence: CDR1 SGDLS, CDR2 YYNGEE. V shed 3 bases, J shed 4 bases, and the junction held 3 bases outside the gene matches. The CDR3 contains 15 residues. Here the CDR3 reads CASSAGTSGYNEQFF. The CDR3 DNA follows: TGTGCCAGCAGCGCCGGGACTAGCGGATACAATGAGCAGTTCTTC.

This clone turned up a few times. The chain is built from TRBV11-2 and TRBJ1-5; possibly TRBD1 for D (5 bases). CDR1 and CDR2 from the germline V gene are SGHAT and FQNNGV. V was trimmed by 0 bases and J by 4 bases, leaving 10 bases between them. The CDR3 length is 15 residues. In DNA form, the CDR3 reads TGTGCCAGCAGCTTAGAACCGGCAGGGAATCAGCCCCAGCATTTT. Translation gives CASSLEPAGNQPQHF.

The chain has TRBV7-3 and TRBJ2-3, with 10 bases that match TRBD2. Germline lookup yields CDR1 SGHTA and CDR2 FQGTGA. The V and J ends lost 2 bases and 4 bases, in that order; junction bases with no gene match: 6. This CDR3 has 16 residues. The CDR3 nucleotides read TGTGCCAGCAGCTTAGGGGCTAGCGGGGGACCAGATACGCAGTATTTT. Protein product: CASSLGASGGPDTQYF.

The rearrangement links TRBV5-1 to TRBJ1-1, with D unclear. Germline CDR1 and CDR2: SGHRS and YFSETQ. Deletions cut 0 bases from V and 1 base from J, with 7 bases between. This CDR3 is 14 amino acids long. The CDR3 DNA sequence: TGCGCCAGCAGCTTGGACTTCGGGAACACTGAAGCTTTCTTT. Protein sequence: CASSLDFGNTEAFF. Together with reference TRBV5-1 and TRBJ1-1, the CDR3 gives the full variable domain: KAGVTQTPRYLIKTRGQQVTLSCSPISGHRSVSWYQQTPGQGLQFLFEYFSETQRNKGNFPGRFSGRQFSNSRSEMNVSTLELGDSALYLCASSLDFGNTEAFFGQGTRLTVV.

V usage is TRBV30 and J usage is TRBJ1-6; TRBD1 is a possible D gene (6 bases). V was clipped by 1 base and J by 9 bases, with 16 bases between them. CDR3 length: 15 amino acids. CDR1 and CDR2 from the germline V gene are GTSNPN and SVGIG (reference sequence). The CDR3 is CAWSGLDSLASPLHF. In DNA, the CDR3 is TGTGCCTGGAGTGGTTTGGACAGTTTGGCTTCACCCCTCCACTTT.

V gene TRBV7-8 combines with J gene TRBJ2-3, with 8 nucleotides matching TRBD2. V shed 3 bases and J 2 bases; nucleotides not matched to a gene: 7. Per germline, CDR1 SGHVS and CDR2 FQNEAQ. CDR3 length: 16 amino acids. DNA of the CDR3: TGTGCCAGCAGCTTGAGCGGGGGCTCTTTCACAGATACGCAGTATTTT. This translates into CASSLSGGSFTDTQYF. The variable domain in full, with the rest retrieved from reference TRBV7-8 and TRBJ2-3, is GAGVSQSPRYKVAKRGQDVALRCDPISGHVSLFWYQQALGQGPEFLTYFQNEAQLDKSGLPSDRFFAERPEGSVSTLKIQRTQQEDSAVYLCASSLSGGSFTDTQYFGPGTRLTVL.

V and J are TRBV18 and TRBJ2-5; 7 nucleotides agree with TRBD1. The germline V gene encodes CDR1 KGHSH and CDR2 LQKENI. Trimming took 3 bases from V and 2 from J; bases not matched to a gene: 3. This CDR3 has 14 residues. CDR3 coding DNA: TGTGCCAGCTCACCGGGGACAGAGCAAGAGACCCAGTACTTC. Translation gives CASSPGTEQETQYF.

The chain has TRBV5-4 and TRBJ2-5; a weak D match, TRBD2 (5 bases). With 5 bases removed from V and 5 bases from J, the gap between germline ends came to 10 bases. The CDR3 has 12 amino acids. Germline assignment: CDR1 SGHNT and CDR2 YYREEE (reference sequence). The CDR3 here is CASSYSEETQYF. The DNA of the CDR3 is TGTGCCAGCAGTTATAGCGAGGAGACCCAGTACTTC.

This sequence joins TRBV4-1 and TRBJ2-4; 10 bases match TRBD2. With 0 bases clipped from V and 1 base from J, the junction kept 9 bases outside the gene matches. In germline, CDR1 is MGHRA, CDR2 YSYEKL. The CDR3 is 19 residues long. The CDR3 is CASSQELAGASEAKNIQYF. Written as DNA, the CDR3 is TGCGCCAGCAGCCAAGAGCTAGCGGGGGCCTCAGAGGCCAAAAACATTCAGTACTTC.

The sample holds a few counts of this clone. The chain has TRBV5-1 and TRBJ2-7; 8 nucleotides match TRBD1. This CDR3 region has 13 residues. Per the germline V gene, CDR1 is SGHRS and CDR2 is YFSETQ. J gave up 4 bases and V 6 bases, and 6 bases lay outside the gene matches. The DNA for the CDR3 is TGCGCCAGCACTCCGGGACAGGTTTACGAGCAGTACTTC. Its translation: CASTPGQVYEQYF.

V usage is TRBV19 and J usage is TRBJ1-5, with 8 bases that match TRBD1. Trimming cost V 6 bases and J 2 bases; bases outside gene matches: 9. The CDR3 consists of 16 residues. Germline V lookup: CDR1 LNHDA, CDR2 SQIVND (reference sequence). In DNA, the CDR3 is TGTGCCAGTAGCCCTCTTGGACAGGGACGCAATCAGCCCCAGCATTTT. Protein: CASSPLGQGRNQPQHF.

This clone was picked up a small number of times. The rearrangement links TRBV7-9 to TRBJ2-5; 10 nucleotides match TRBD2. This CDR3 is 16 amino acids long. The ends lost 4 bases at V and 4 bases at J; junction bases unmatched: 9. CDR1 and CDR2 (germline): SEHNR, FQNEAQ (reference sequence). This CDR3 reads CASSSPSGGTGETQYF. Written as DNA, the CDR3 is TGTGCCAGCAGCTCCCCTAGCGGGGGCACAGGAGAGACCCAGTACTTC. The complete variable domain, with remaining parts taken from reference TRBV7-9 and TRBJ2-5, reads DTGVSQNPRHKITKRGQNVTFRCDPISEHNRLYWYRQTLGQGPEFLTYFQNEAQLEKSRLLSDRFSAERPKGSFSTLEIQRTEQGDSAMYLCASSSPSGGTGETQYFGPGTRLLVL.

This chain links TRBV29-1 with TRBJ1-1, with 7 bases matching TRBD1. This CDR3 has 12 residues. V shed 2 bases, J shed 6 bases, and the junction held 3 bases outside the gene matches. CDR1 is SQVTM, CDR2 ANQGSEA, per germline. CDR3 DNA: TGCAGCGTTGAACCACAGGGGTCTGAAGCTTTCTTT. As protein: CSVEPQGSEAFF.

The chain recombines TRBV7-3 with TRBJ2-5; 7 bases are a match to TRBD2. The CDR3 runs to 13 residues. V gave up 2 bases and J gave up 5 bases; unmatched junction bases: 2. CDR1 and CDR2 from the germline V gene are SGHTA and FQGTGA. This CDR3 is CASSLFGGETQYF. The CDR3 region has the DNA TGTGCCAGCAGCTTATTCGGGGGGGAGACCCAGTACTTC.

V usage is TRBV6-5 and J usage is TRBJ1-1; D gene ambiguous. The CDR3 consists of 14 residues. From germline, CDR1 is MNHEY and CDR2 SVGAGI. Trimming cost V 2 bases and J 0 bases, with 7 bases left between them. The CDR3 is CASSYLLLNTEAFF. For the CDR3, the DNA is TGTGCCAGCAGTTACCTCCTATTGAACACTGAAGCTTTCTTT.

Of note for this clone: The missing conserved phenylalanine or tryptophan at the end of this CDR3 makes a read error likely. The CDR3 DNA reads as TGTGCCAGCAGGCAAATGATCTCTGGGGCCAACGTCCTGACTTCC. Translating it yields CASRQMISGANVLTS. V usage is TRBV11-2 and J usage is TRBJ2-6; D unresolved. Trimming took off 6 bases at V and 0 bases at J, with 9 bases between the two ends. The CDR3 has 15 amino acids. Per the germline V gene, CDR1 is SGHAT and CDR2 is FQNNGV.

This clone was seen a single time. This sequence joins TRBV28 and TRBJ1-1; D perhaps matches TRBD1 (5 bases). V was clipped by 3 bases and J by 0 bases, with 14 bases between them. Germline V gives CDR1 MDHEN, CDR2 SYDVKM. The CDR3 extends over 16 amino acids. CDR3 in DNA: TGTGCCAGCAGTTTTTCGGCAGGGTACATGAACACTGAAGCTTTCTTT. This encodes CASSFSAGYMNTEAFF.

The chain uses TRBV7-3 and TRBJ2-6; 11 nucleotides match TRBD1. After removal of 0 bases from V and 0 bases from J, the junction contained 4 bases not matched to a gene. This CDR3 is 19 amino acids long. CDR1 is SGHTA and CDR2 is FQGTGA in the germline V gene. CDR3 amino acids: CASSLTGGTGGSGANVLTF. In DNA, the CDR3 is TGTGCCAGCAGCTTAACTGGGGGGACAGGGGGCTCTGGGGCCAACGTCCTGACTTTC.

The rearrangement links TRBV7-9 to TRBJ1-6; D perhaps matches TRBD1 (5 bases). In germline, CDR1 is SEHNR, CDR2 FQNEAQ (reference sequence). Trimming stripped 5 bases from V and 5 bases from J, with 19 bases between. This CDR3 comprises 17 residues. In nucleotides, the CDR3 is TGTGCCAGCAGCCCACATTATGGAGACAGAAATAATTCACCCCTCCACTTT. Amino acid sequence: CASSPHYGDRNNSPLHF.

The V and J genes are TRBV23-1 and TRBJ1-1; unclear D gene. TRBV23-1 is given ORF status, its function remaining uncertain. The CDR3 runs 14 residues. V dropped 0 bases and J dropped 1 base, with 6 bases sitting between them. The CDR3: CASSQSWQNTEAFF. The CDR3 DNA reads as TGCGCCAGCAGTCAATCGTGGCAGAACACTGAAGCTTTCTTT.